A single sample is the source of the 19 T cell receptor beta chains below, sequenced in a study of cytomegalovirus exposure and HLA in healthy donors (dated by TCRdb to about 2017). The library was made by the immunoSEQ multiplex PCR assay. A mixture of 60 forward primers for TCR Vbeta segments and 13 reverse primers for TCR Jbeta segments was used in the multiplex PCR. In TCRdb, the immuneACCESS table is reduced to in-frame sequences with V and J assigned. These tables do not hold every clone; where another copy was compared, an unresolved V gene accounts for under half, and the others remain unexplained. This sample's records show 150,000 to 200,000 clones. 2.1% of the sample is taken by the ten largest. Sequences were obtained from PBMCs. The receptor set was obtained from a man aged 25-45 years in good health and CMV-seronegative.

The V call is TRBV11-3, the J call TRBJ2-2; 9 bases are shared with TRBD1. This CDR3 is 14 amino acids long. V lost 4 bases to trimming and J lost 4 bases; unmatched junction nucleotides: 1. CDR1 SGHNT and CDR2 YENEEA come from the germline V gene. The CDR3 coding sequence is TGTGCCAGCAGCTCGGACAGGGGCACCGGGGAGCTGTTTTTT. Translated: CASSSDRGTGELFF.

The genes are TRBV15 and TRBJ1-1, with D unresolved. The V end lost 1 base, the J end lost 6 bases, and 6 bases lay between the germline ends. Germline V CDR1 and CDR2: LNHNV, YYDKDF (reference sequence). This CDR3 region has 12 residues. CDR3: CATSRVESEAFF. The CDR3 coding sequence is TGTGCCACCAGCAGAGTGGAGTCTGAAGCTTTCTTT.

The gene calls are TRBV5-4 and TRBJ1-1; the match to TRBD1 covers 10 bases. The V gene's germline CDR1 is SGHNT and CDR2 YYREEE (reference sequence). Trimming removed 4 bases from V and 10 bases from J; junction bases left unmatched: 4. This CDR3 has 12 amino acids. The CDR3 loop reads CASSPRTGGAFF. The CDR3 DNA reads as TGTGCCAGCAGCCCCAGGACAGGGGGAGCTTTCTTT.

The rearrangement joins TRBV9 to TRBJ2-1, with 14 bases fitting TRBD2. This CDR3 comprises 15 residues. Trimming at V came to 3 bases and at J to 12 bases, leaving 8 bases not matched to a gene. Germline-derived CDR1 and CDR2 are SGDLS and YYNGEE. CDR3 in amino acids: CASSGTGTSGSLQFF. CDR3 nucleotide sequence: TGTGCCAGCAGCGGGACCGGGACTAGCGGGAGTCTGCAGTTCTTC.

The J gene is TRBJ2-3, the V gene TRBV7-3, with D possibly TRBD2 on 6 matching bases. Trimming left V 10 bases short and J 2 bases short, with 13 bases between. CDR1 SGHTA and CDR2 FQGTGA come from the germline V gene. This CDR3 is 13 amino acids long. CDR3 sequence (DNA): TGTGCCAAGGAGGGCCCCCACACAGATACGCAGTATTTT. Its protein is CAKEGPHTDTQYF.

The chain recombines TRBV4-1 with TRBJ2-7; no firm D call. The germline V gene encodes CDR1 MGHRA and CDR2 YSYEKL. The CDR3 spans 14 residues. V dropped 1 base and J dropped 0 bases, with 7 bases sitting between them. CDR3 protein: CASSQADNSYEQYF. The CDR3 DNA sequence: TGCGCCAGCAGCCAAGCCGACAACTCCTACGAGCAGTACTTC.

J is TRBJ2-7 and V is TRBV11-2; TRBD1 matches 7 bases. The CDR3 covers 15 residues. J was trimmed by 0 bases and V by 2 bases; bases with no gene match: 4. From germline, CDR1 is SGHAT and CDR2 FQNNGV. The CDR3 here is CASSLRDRVSYEQYF. In DNA, the CDR3 is TGTGCCAGCAGCTTAAGAGACAGGGTCTCCTACGAGCAGTACTTC.

The chain has TRBV28 and TRBJ2-4; 7 nucleotides align to TRBD2. CDR3 length equals 16 residues. Germline lookup yields CDR1 MDHEN and CDR2 SYDVKM. The trim removed 3 bases at V and 1 base at J, leaving 6 bases unmatched. CDR3 bases: TGTGCCAGCAGTTTGTTAGGGAGGGCTGCCAAAAACATTCAGTACTTC. Its translation is CASSLLGRAAKNIQYF.

This sequence joins TRBV28 and TRBJ2-1; perhaps TRBD1 as D (6 bases). Germline V gene lookup returns CDR1 MDHEN and CDR2 SYDVKM. The V end lost 5 bases, the J end lost 7 bases, and 18 bases lay between the germline ends. CDR3 size: 15 residues. The DNA for the CDR3 is TGTGCCAGCAGTACCCACGGACAGATGGGAAATGAGCAGTTCTTC. Translating gives CASSTHGQMGNEQFF.

The rearrangement links TRBV13 to TRBJ2-3; the match to TRBD1 covers 7 bases. In germline, CDR1 is PRHDT, CDR2 FYEKMQ (reference sequence). V gave up 7 bases and J gave up 13 bases; unmatched junction bases: 11. The CDR3 is 12 amino acids. CDR3 region: CASIRGQVYKYF. DNA for the CDR3: TGTGCCAGCATCCGTGGACAGGTTTACAAGTATTTT. The full variable domain, its missing parts supplied by reference TRBV13 and TRBJ2-3, is AAGVIQSPRHLIKEKRETATLKCYPIPRHDTVYWYQQGPGQDPQFLISFYEKMQSDKGSIPDRFSAQQFSDYHSELNMSSLELGDSALYFCASIRGQVYKYFGPGTRLTVL.

The chain links TRBV2 to TRBJ2-1; 11 nucleotides match TRBD2. V lost 10 bases and J lost 14; bases outside the gene matches: 16. The length of the CDR3 is 14 residues. Germline loops: CDR1 SNHLY, CDR2 FYNNEI. DNA of the CDR3: TGTGCCACCCGAGGGGGGACTAGCGGTTCCAGGGAGTTCTTC. Its protein product is CATRGGTSGSREFF.

V and J are TRBV6-5 and TRBJ1-3; D is possibly TRBD1 (6 bases). V dropped 7 bases and J dropped 2 bases, with 12 bases sitting between them. The CDR3 length is 14 residues. Germline V lookup: CDR1 MNHEY, CDR2 SVGAGI. DNA of the CDR3: TGTGCCAGCACCCCCGGGGGGCCTGGAAACACCATATATTTT. Protein: CASTPGGPGNTIYF.

The V gene is TRBV10-2, the J gene TRBJ2-3, with 12 nucleotides matching TRBD2. Germline V gene data show CDR1 as WSHSY and CDR2 as SAAADI. The CDR3 totals 15 residues. V was clipped by 3 bases and J by 3 bases; unmatched bases: 1. The CDR3 sequence is CASSDLAGGTDTQYF. DNA of the CDR3: TGCGCCAGCAGTGACCTAGCGGGAGGGACAGATACGCAGTATTTT.

This chain uses TRBV25-1 with TRBJ2-1, with TRBD2 matching over 10 bases. The CDR3 runs 15 residues. Germline values: CDR1 MGHDK, CDR2 SYGVNS. The V gene end was trimmed by 3 bases and the J gene end by 8 bases; junction bases not matched to a gene: 7. This CDR3 is CASSDPGLAIDEQFF. The CDR3 DNA follows: TGTGCCAGCAGTGACCCGGGACTAGCGATCGATGAGCAGTTCTTC. The whole variable domain, remainder taken from reference TRBV25-1 and TRBJ2-1, is EADIYQTPRYLVIGTGKKITLECSQTMGHDKMYWYQQDPGMELHLIHYSYGVNSTEKGDLSSESTVSRIRTEHFPLTLESARPSHTSQYLCASSDPGLAIDEQFFGPGTRLTVL.

Worth noting for this clone: One end of the junction fails to match germline, which may point to a read error. The same CDR3 is also encoded by other DNA sequences in this sample. The chain joins TRBV2 to TRBJ1-1, with 7 nucleotides matching TRBD1. CDR1 SNHLY and CDR2 FYNNEI come from the germline V gene. This CDR3 is 12 amino acids long. CDR3 in amino acids: CAIMTGNTEAFF. The CDR3 DNA reads TGTGCCATAATGACAGGGAACACTGAAGCTTTCTTC.

The chain employs TRBV2 and TRBJ2-2; D gene ambiguous. The V end lost 7 bases, the J end lost 0 bases, and 9 bases lay between the germline ends. Germline lookup yields CDR1 SNHLY and CDR2 FYNNEI. The length of the CDR3 is 14 residues. CDR3 sequence reads: CASKFVANTGELFF. The DNA of the CDR3 is TGTGCCAGCAAGTTTGTAGCGAACACCGGGGAGCTGTTTTTT.

This chain joins TRBV7-9 and TRBJ2-5, with 11 nucleotides matching TRBD2. J gave up 4 bases and V 4 bases, and 5 bases lay outside the gene matches. Germline assignment: CDR1 SEHNR and CDR2 FQNEAQ (reference sequence). This CDR3 has 15 residues. In nucleotides, the CDR3 is TGTGCCAGCAGCTCGACTAGCGGGGCAGGAGAGACCCAGTACTTC. It specifies CASSSTSGAGETQYF. The full variable domain, its missing parts supplied by reference TRBV7-9 and TRBJ2-5, is DTGVSQNPRHKITKRGQNVTFRCDPISEHNRLYWYRQTLGQGPEFLTYFQNEAQLEKSRLLSDRFSAERPKGSFSTLEIQRTEQGDSAMYLCASSSTSGAGETQYFGPGTRLLVL.

This chain connects TRBV27 to TRBJ2-7, with TRBD2 matching 7 bases. This CDR3 contains 15 residues. V was pared by 3 bases and J by 1 base, with 6 bases of the junction left unmatched. Germline V gene data show CDR1 as MNHEY and CDR2 as SMNVEV (reference sequence). The CDR3 DNA follows: TGTGCCAGCAGTTTCTGGAGCGGGGCGTCCTACGAGCAGTACTTC. Translation: CASSFWSGASYEQYF.

This chain uses TRBV19 with TRBJ2-1; 8 nucleotides line up with TRBD2. This CDR3 has 15 amino acids. The junction had 6 bases not matched to a gene; V was cut back by 5 bases and J by 3 bases. Germline V gene data show CDR1 as LNHDA and CDR2 as SQIVND (reference sequence). The CDR3 region is CASSPREGRYNEQFF. In DNA, the CDR3 is TGTGCCAGTAGTCCCCGGGAGGGTCGCTACAATGAGCAGTTCTTC.